One and the same sample provided the 16 T cell receptor beta chains below, sequenced in a study of blood T cell repertoires in COVID-19. Sequencing was performed with immunoSEQ multiplex PCR; in TCRdb, only in-frame clones are kept and a portion is missing. This table holds hundreds of thousands of clones, more than 85% found once. Sequencing was performed on PBMCs or T cells enriched from blood (not recorded which). All receptors derive from a woman in her fifties or sixties who had recovered from COVID-19.

This chain connects TRBV19 to TRBJ2-2; 7 bases are shared with TRBD2. V gave up 0 bases and J gave up 5 bases; unmatched junction bases: 6. This CDR3 comprises 16 residues. The V gene's germline CDR1 is LNHDA and CDR2 SQIVND (reference sequence). CDR3 sequence reads: CASSIDTGGGTGELFF. The DNA for the CDR3 is TGTGCCAGTAGTATAGATACGGGAGGAGGGACCGGGGAGCTGTTTTTT.

This chain links TRBV2 with TRBJ2-1; maybe TRBD1 (6 bases). CDR3 length: 14 amino acids. Germline V gives CDR1 SNHLY, CDR2 FYNNEI. With 9 bases removed from V and 1 base from J, the gap between germline ends came to 13 bases. Here the CDR3 reads CARQQGESYNEQFF. As DNA, the CDR3 is TGTGCCAGACAACAGGGAGAATCCTACAATGAGCAGTTCTTC.

The genes are TRBV6-5 and TRBJ2-5; 7 bases match TRBD1. CDR3 size: 13 residues. Germline assignment: CDR1 MNHEY and CDR2 SVGAGI. Unmatched junction bases numbered 6, after V lost 6 bases and J lost 5 bases. CDR3 protein: CASRDGQAETQYF. CDR3 DNA: TGTGCCAGCAGGGATGGACAGGCGGAGACCCAGTACTTC.

The rearrangement links TRBV2 to TRBJ2-3; 7 nucleotides line up with TRBD2. The CDR3 covers 13 residues. The J segment lost 2 bases and the V segment lost 8 bases, leaving 4 bases of the junction unmatched. Germline-derived CDR1 and CDR2 are SNHLY and FYNNEI. The DNA for the CDR3 is TGTGCCAGCGAGCGGGGTATCACAGATACGCAGTATTTT. Its protein is CASERGITDTQYF.

This rearrangement joins TRBV27 to TRBJ2-7, with TRBD2 identical over 8 bases. CDR1 is MNHEY and CDR2 is SMNVEV in the germline V gene (reference sequence). Trimming cost V 5 bases and J 2 bases; bases outside gene matches: 2. This CDR3 spans 13 amino acids. The CDR3 nucleotides are TGTGCCAGCAGTCTACTAGCGGCCTACGAGCAGTACTTC. Amino acid sequence: CASSLLAAYEQYF.

The chain recombines TRBV9 with TRBJ2-3, with 12 positions matching TRBD2. V lost 3 bases, J lost 2 bases, and 1 base stayed unmatched. This CDR3 is 15 amino acids long. CDR1 is SGDLS, CDR2 YYNGEE, per germline. CDR3 in DNA: TGTGCCAGCAGCGGACTAGCGGGAGACACAGATACGCAGTATTTT. This encodes CASSGLAGDTDTQYF.

The chain joins TRBV12-3 or TRBV12-4 to TRBJ1-2, with D tentatively TRBD1 (5 bases). This CDR3 is built from 12 residues. The ends were cut back, 6 bases at V and 4 bases at J, with 9 bases in the middle. Here the CDR3 DNA reads TGTGCCAGCAGCTACGACAGCTATGGCTACACCTTC. It codes for CASSYDSYGYTF.

The chain recombines TRBV6-2 or TRBV6-3 with TRBJ2-1, with a possible D match to TRBD2 (5 bases). Germline CDR1 is MNHEY and CDR2 is SVGEGT. The V gene lost 2 bases and the J gene lost 6 bases, with 17 bases spanning the gap. The CDR3 is 16 residues long. In DNA, the CDR3 is TGTGCCAGCAGTTACCCTACGACAACTAGGGTCAATGAGCAGTTCTTC. It encodes CASSYPTTTRVNEQFF.

A note on this clone: One end of the junction fails to match germline, which may point to a read error. Here the CDR3 reads CASSPAPMGQGPYNEQFF. The CDR3 region has the DNA TGTGCTAGCAGCCCAGCCCCAATGGGACAGGGACCTTACAATGAGCAGTTCTTC. The rearrangement joins TRBV7-7 to TRBJ2-1; 9 bases match TRBD1. Germline V gene lookup returns CDR1 SSHAT and CDR2 FNYEAQ (reference sequence). The CDR3 covers 18 residues. The whole variable domain, remainder taken from reference TRBV7-7 and TRBJ2-1, is GAGVSQSPRYKVTKRGQDVTLRCDPISSHATLYWYQQALGQGPEFLTYFNYEAQPDKSGLPSDRFSAERPEGSISTLTIQRTEQRDSAMYRCASSPAPMGQGPYNEQFFGPGTRLTVL.

This chain links TRBV9 with TRBJ1-3; TRBD1 agrees at 8 bases. Losses at the gene ends were 2 bases for V and 7 bases for J; bases not matched to a gene: 5. Per germline, CDR1 SGDLS and CDR2 YYNGEE. The CDR3 has 14 amino acids. CDR3 sequence reads: CASSVGQGSNTIYF. In DNA form, the CDR3 reads TGTGCCAGCAGCGTCGGACAGGGAAGTAACACCATATATTTT.

The chain carries TRBV6-5 and TRBJ1-2, with D possibly being TRBD1 (6 bases). The germline V gene encodes CDR1 MNHEY and CDR2 SVGAGI. There are 13 residues in the CDR3. V lost 6 bases, J lost 4 bases, and 12 bases lay in between. CDR3 loop: CASRPTGVYGYTF. The CDR3 DNA sequence: TGTGCCAGCAGGCCGACAGGCGTCTATGGCTACACCTTC.

The chain uses TRBV2 and TRBJ1-3; tentatively, D is TRBD1 (6 bases). The CDR3 sequence is 12 residues long. Germline V gene data show CDR1 as SNHLY and CDR2 as FYNNEI. V was pared by 8 bases and J by 2 bases, with 7 bases between. CDR3 nucleotide sequence: TGTGCCAGCGGACAGACTGGAAACACCATATATTTT. It translates to CASGQTGNTIYF.

This clone was seen a handful of times. The chain recombines TRBV6-2 or TRBV6-3 with TRBJ1-1; D not resolved. The CDR3 loop spans 11 amino acids. Germline loops: CDR1 MNHEY, CDR2 SVGEGT. V gave up 4 bases and J gave up 12 bases, with 12 bases separating them. The CDR3 here is CASSSRKVTFF. The CDR3 DNA reads as TGTGCCAGCAGTTCGAGGAAGGTGACTTTCTTT.

The chain recombines TRBV6-8 with TRBJ2-1; tentatively, D is TRBD1 (5 bases). V lost 5 bases to trimming and J lost 7 bases, with 9 bases between them. The CDR3 totals 12 residues. The germline gives CDR1 MNHGY, CDR2 SAAAGT. The CDR3 region is CASSRGKNEQFF. CDR3 nucleotides: TGTGCCAGCAGTAGGGGCAAAAATGAGCAGTTCTTC.

This clone appeared a few times. The conserved phenylalanine or tryptophan is not found at the CDR3 terminus, so this likely reflects a read error. The DNA is omitted, as the CDR3 cannot be located on it reliably, and the CDR3 follows TCRdb's listing. This sequence joins TRBV28 and TRBJ1-5. CDR1 MDHEN and CDR2 SYDVKM come from the germline V gene. The CDR3 length equals 12 residues, ends included. The CDR3 spells CASSGPEELAVL.

The chain joins TRBV5-4 to TRBJ2-7; 8 bases map to TRBD1. The V gene's germline CDR1 is SGHNT and CDR2 YYREEE (reference sequence). The CDR3 is 15 residues long. J lost 3 bases, V lost 4 bases, and 9 bases had no gene match. The CDR3 sequence is CASSGTLGQGYEQYF. In DNA, the CDR3 is TGTGCCAGCAGCGGGACACTAGGACAGGGCTACGAGCAGTACTTC.